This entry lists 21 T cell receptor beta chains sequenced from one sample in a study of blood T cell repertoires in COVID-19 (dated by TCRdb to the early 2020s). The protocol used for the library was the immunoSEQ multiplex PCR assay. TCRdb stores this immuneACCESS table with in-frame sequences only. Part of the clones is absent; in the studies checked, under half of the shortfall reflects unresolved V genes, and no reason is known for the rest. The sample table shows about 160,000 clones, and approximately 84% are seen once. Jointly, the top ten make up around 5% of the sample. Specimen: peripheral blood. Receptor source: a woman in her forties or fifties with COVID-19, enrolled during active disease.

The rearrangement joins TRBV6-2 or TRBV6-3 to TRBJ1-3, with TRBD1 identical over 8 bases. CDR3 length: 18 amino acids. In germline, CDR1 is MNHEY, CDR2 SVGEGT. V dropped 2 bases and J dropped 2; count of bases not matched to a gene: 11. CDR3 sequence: CASSYPDPTGVTGNTIYF. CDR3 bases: TGTGCCAGCAGTTACCCAGACCCGACAGGGGTTACTGGAAACACCATATATTTT.

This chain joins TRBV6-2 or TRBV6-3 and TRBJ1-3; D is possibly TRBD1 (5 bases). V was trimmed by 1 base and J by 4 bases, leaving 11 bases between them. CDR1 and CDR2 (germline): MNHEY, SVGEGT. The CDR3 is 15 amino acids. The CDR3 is CASSYWRGSGNTIYF. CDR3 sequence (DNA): TGTGCCAGCAGTTACTGGAGGGGATCGGGAAACACCATATATTTT.

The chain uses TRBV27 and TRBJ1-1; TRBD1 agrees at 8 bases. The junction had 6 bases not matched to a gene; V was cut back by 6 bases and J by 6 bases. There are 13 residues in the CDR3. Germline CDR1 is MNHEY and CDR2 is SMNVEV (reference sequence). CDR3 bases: TGTGCCAGCAGACGGACAGGGACCGCTGAAGCTTTCTTT. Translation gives CASRRTGTAEAFF.

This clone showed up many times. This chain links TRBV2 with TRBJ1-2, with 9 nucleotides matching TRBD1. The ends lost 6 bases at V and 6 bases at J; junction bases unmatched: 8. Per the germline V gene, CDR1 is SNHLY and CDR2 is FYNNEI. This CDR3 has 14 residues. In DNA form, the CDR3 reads TGTGCCAGCAGGGGGGACAGGGATCGCAATGGCTACACCTTC. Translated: CASRGDRDRNGYTF.

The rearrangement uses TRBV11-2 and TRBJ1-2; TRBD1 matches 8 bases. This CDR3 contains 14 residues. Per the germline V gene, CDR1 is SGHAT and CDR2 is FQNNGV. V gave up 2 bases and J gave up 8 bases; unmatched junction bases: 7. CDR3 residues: CASSLIGDRMGYTF. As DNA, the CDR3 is TGTGCCAGCAGCTTAATAGGGGACAGGATGGGCTACACCTTC. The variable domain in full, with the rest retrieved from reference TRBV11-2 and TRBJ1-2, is EAGVAQSPRYKIIEKRQSVAFWCNPISGHATLYWYQQILGQGPKLLIQFQNNGVVDDSQLPKDRFSAERLKGVDSTLKIQPAKLEDSAVYLCASSLIGDRMGYTFGSGTRLTVV.

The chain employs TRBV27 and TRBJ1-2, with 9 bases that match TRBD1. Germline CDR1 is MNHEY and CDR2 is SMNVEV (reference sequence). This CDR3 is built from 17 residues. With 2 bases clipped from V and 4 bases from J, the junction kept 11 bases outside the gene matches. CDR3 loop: CASSLKSGTGTSYGYTF. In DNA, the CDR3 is TGTGCCAGCAGTTTAAAATCAGGGACAGGGACCAGCTATGGCTACACCTTC.

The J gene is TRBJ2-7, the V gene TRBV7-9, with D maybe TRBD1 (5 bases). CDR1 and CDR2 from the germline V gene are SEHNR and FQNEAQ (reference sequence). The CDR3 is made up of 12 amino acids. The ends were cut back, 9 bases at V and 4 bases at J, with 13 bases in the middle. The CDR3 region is CASGRVLYEQYF. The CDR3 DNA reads TGTGCCAGTGGCAGGGTCTTGTACGAGCAGTACTTC.

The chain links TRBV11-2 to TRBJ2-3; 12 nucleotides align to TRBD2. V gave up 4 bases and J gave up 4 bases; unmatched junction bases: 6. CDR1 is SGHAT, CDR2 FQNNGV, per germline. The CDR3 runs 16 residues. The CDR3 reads CASSSLAGGPADTQYF. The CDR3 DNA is TGTGCCAGCAGCTCTCTAGCGGGGGGGCCCGCAGATACGCAGTATTTT. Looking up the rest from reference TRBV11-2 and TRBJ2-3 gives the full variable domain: EAGVAQSPRYKIIEKRQSVAFWCNPISGHATLYWYQQILGQGPKLLIQFQNNGVVDDSQLPKDRFSAERLKGVDSTLKIQPAKLEDSAVYLCASSSLAGGPADTQYFGPGTRLTVL.

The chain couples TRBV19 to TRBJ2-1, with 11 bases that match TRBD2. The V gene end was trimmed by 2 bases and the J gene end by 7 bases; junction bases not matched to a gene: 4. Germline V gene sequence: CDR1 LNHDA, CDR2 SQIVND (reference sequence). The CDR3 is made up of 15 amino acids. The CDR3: CASSIIGLAGNEQFF. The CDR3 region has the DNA TGTGCCAGTAGTATAATAGGACTAGCGGGTAATGAGCAGTTCTTC.

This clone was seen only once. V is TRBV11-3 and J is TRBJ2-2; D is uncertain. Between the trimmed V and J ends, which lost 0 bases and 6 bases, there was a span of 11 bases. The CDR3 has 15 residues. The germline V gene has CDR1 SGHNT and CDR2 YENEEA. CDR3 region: CASSLEGSGPGELFF. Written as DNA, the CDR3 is TGTGCCAGCAGCTTAGAGGGCTCAGGCCCCGGGGAGCTGTTTTTT.

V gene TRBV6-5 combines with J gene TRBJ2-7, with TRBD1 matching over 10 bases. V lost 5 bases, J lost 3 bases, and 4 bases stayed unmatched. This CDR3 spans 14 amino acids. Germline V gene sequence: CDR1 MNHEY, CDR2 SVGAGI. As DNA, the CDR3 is TGTGCCAGCAGTCTCGGGACAGGGGTCTACGAGCAGTACTTC. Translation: CASSLGTGVYEQYF.

CDR3 in DNA: TGTGCCAGCAGCTTAAGGGGGACAGGGGCAAGCTACGAGCAGTACTTC. Protein sequence: CASSLRGTGASYEQYF. The gene calls are TRBV7-2 and TRBJ2-7; 10 bases are shared with TRBD1. Germline CDR1 is SGHTA and CDR2 is FQGNSA. The CDR3 length is 16 residues. Unmatched junction bases numbered 7, after V lost 2 bases and J lost 3 bases.

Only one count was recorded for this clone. In DNA form, the CDR3 reads TGTGCCAGCAGCTTCGGACAGAATCCTTCCGGCTACACCTTC. Translated, it gives CASSFGQNPSGYTF. The rearrangement joins TRBV7-9 to TRBJ1-2, with D possibly TRBD1 on 6 matching bases. V was clipped by 3 bases and J by 8 bases, with 16 bases between them. The CDR3 loop spans 14 amino acids. From germline, CDR1 is SEHNR and CDR2 FQNEAQ (reference sequence).

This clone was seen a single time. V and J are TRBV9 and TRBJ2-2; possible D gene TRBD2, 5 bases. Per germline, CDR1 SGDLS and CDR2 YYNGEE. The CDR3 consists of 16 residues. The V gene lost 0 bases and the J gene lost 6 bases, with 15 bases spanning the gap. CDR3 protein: CASSVATTAGAGELFF. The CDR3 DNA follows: TGTGCCAGCAGCGTAGCTACCACGGCGGGCGCCGGGGAGCTGTTTTTT.

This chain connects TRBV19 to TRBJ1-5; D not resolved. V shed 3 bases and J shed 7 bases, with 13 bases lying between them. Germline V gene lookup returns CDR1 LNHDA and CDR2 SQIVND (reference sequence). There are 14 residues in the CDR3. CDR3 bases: TGTGCCAGTAGTATTCAAGGAGTTGGCCAGCCCCAGCATTTT. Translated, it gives CASSIQGVGQPQHF.

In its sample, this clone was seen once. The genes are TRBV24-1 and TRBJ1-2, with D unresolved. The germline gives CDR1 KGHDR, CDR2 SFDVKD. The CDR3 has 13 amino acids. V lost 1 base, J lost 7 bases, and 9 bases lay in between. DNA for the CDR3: TGTGCCACCAGTGATTTCTACGGGATTGGCTACACCTTC. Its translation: CATSDFYGIGYTF.

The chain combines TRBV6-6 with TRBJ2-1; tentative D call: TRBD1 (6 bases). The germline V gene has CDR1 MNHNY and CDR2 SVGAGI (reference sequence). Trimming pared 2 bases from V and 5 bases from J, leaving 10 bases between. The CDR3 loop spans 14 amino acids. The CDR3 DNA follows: TGTGCCAGCAGTTACACAGGGAGTGACAATGAGCAGTTCTTC. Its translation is CASSYTGSDNEQFF.

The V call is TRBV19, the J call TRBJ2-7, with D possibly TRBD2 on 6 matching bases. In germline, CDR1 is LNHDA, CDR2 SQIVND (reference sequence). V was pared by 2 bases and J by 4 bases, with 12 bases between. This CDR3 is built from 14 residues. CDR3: CASSITGGEYEQYF. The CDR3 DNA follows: TGTGCCAGTAGTATAACCGGAGGGGAATACGAGCAGTACTTC. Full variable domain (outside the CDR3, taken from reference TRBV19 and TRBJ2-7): DGGITQSPKYLFRKEGQNVTLSCEQNLNHDAMYWYRQDPGQGLRLIYYSQIVNDFQKGDIAEGYSVSREKKESFPLTVTSAQKNPTAFYLCASSITGGEYEQYFGPGTRLTVT.

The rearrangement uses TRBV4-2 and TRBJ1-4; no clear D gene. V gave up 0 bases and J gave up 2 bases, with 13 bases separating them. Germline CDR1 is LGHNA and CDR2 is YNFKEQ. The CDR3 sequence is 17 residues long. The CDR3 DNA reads TGTGCCAGCAGCCAAGATCCCGTGATCGGGACTAATGAAAAACTGTTTTTT. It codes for CASSQDPVIGTNEKLFF.

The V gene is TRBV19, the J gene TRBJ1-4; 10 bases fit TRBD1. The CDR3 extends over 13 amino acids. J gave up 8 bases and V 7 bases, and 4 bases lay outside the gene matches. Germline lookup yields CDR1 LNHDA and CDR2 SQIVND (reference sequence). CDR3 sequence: CASNPGQGEKLFF. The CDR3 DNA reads TGTGCCAGTAACCCGGGACAGGGGGAAAAACTGTTTTTT.

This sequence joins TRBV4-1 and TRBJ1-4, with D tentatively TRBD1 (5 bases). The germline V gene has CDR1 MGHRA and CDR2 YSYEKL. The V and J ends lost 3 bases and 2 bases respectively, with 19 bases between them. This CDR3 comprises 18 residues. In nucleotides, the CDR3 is TGCGCCAGCAGCCACCAACGGGGGGGTTTAGAGACTAATGAAAAACTGTTTTTT. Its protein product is CASSHQRGGLETNEKLFF.